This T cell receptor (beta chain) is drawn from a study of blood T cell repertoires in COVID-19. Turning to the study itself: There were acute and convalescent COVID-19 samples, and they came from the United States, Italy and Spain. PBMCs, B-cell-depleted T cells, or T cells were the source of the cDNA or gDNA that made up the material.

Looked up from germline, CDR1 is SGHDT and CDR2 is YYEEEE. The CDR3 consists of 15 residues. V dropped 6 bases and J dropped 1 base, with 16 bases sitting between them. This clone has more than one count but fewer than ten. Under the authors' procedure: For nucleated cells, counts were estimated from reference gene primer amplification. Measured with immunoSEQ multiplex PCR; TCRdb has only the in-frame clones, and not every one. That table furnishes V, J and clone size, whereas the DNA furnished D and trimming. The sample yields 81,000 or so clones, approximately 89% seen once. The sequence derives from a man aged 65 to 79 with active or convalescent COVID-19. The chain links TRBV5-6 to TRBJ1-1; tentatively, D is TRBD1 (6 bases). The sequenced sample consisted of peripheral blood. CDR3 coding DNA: TGTGCCAGCACCCTCATGGGACATTCGAACACTGAAGCTTTCTTT. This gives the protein CASTLMGHSNTEAFF.